This T cell receptor (beta chain) is drawn from a study of OX40 agonist ivuxolimab in advanced cancers. Study-level information: Males comprised about 84% of the group, whose mean age was approximately 60 years (range about 20 to 79). Partial responses were observed in three patients, of whom one had hepatocellular carcinoma and two had cutaneous melanoma. Study-level results: Expanded peripheral T cells had an undetermined antigen specificity.

In regard to this clone: Its antigen is as yet unknown.

The data were produced by immunoSEQ multiplex PCR, yet TCRdb's version contains in-frame clones alone and is incomplete. Counted here are fewer than 100,000 clones, roughly 91% occurring once; the ten biggest clones make up 13%. This receptor was identified in an adult with an advanced solid tumor such as melanoma, head and neck, liver or kidney cancer. The sample was CD4+ or CD8+ T cells sorted from blood, taken in a trial of the OX40 agonist ivuxolimab.

CDR3 sequence reads: CASSDPLADAYEQYF. The CDR3 DNA reads as TGTGCCAGCAGTGACCCTCTAGCGGACGCCTACGAGCAGTACTTC. The J gene is TRBJ2-7, the V gene TRBV25-1; 7 nucleotides agree with TRBD2. The V gene end was trimmed by 3 bases and the J gene end by 2 bases; junction bases not matched to a gene: 7. The CDR3 extends over 15 amino acids. CDR1 is MGHDK, CDR2 SYGVNS, per germline.